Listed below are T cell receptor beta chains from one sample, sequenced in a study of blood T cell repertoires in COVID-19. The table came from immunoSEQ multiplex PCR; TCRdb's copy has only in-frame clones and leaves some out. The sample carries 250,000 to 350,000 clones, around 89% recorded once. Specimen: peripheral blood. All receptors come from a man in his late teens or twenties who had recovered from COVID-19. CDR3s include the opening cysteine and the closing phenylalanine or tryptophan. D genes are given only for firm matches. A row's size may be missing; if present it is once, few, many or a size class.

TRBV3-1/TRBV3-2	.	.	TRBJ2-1	TGTGCCAGCAGTGCCGGACAGGGAGGGTTTAATGAGCAGTTCTTC	CASSAGQGGFNEQFF
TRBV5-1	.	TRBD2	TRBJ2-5	TGCGCCAGCAGCTTGCGGGGGGGAACCCGGGGAGAGACCCAGTACTTC	CASSLRGGTRGETQYF
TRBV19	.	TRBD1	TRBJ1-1	TGTGCCAGTAGTATACAGGGGGCGGCTGAAGCTTTCTTT	CASSIQGAAEAFF
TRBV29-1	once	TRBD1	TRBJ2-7	TGCAGCGTTGATTCCGGGACAGGACAAGACGAGCAGTACTTC	CSVDSGTGQDEQYF
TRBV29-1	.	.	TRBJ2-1	TGCAGCGACAACGTGAGGGGGTTAAGCAATGAGCAGTTCTTC	CSDNVRGLSNEQFF
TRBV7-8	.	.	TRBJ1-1	TGTGCCAGCAGCTTAGCGCGGCAGAGGAACACTGAAGCTTTCTTT	CASSLARQRNTEAFF
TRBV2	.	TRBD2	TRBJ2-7	TGTGCCAGCAGTTCTACTAGCGGGAGGGCCAATAAGGTCTACGAGCAGTACTTC	CASSSTSGRANKVYEQYF
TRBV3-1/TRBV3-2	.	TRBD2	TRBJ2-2	TGTGCCAGCAGCCGTACTAGCGGGGCGAACACCGGGGAGCTGTTTTTT	CASSRTSGANTGELFF
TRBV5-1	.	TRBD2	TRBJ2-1	TGCGCCAGCAGCTTGGCGGCTAGCGGGGCCCACTACAATGAGCAGTTCTTC	CASSLAASGAHYNEQFF
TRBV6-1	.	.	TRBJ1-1	TGTGCCAGCAATCCAGGAAACACTGAAGCTTTCTTT	CASNPGNTEAFF
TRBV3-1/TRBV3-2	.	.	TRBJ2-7	TGTGCCAGCAGCCAACTTTCCTCGGGGGAGCAGTACTTC	CASSQLSSGEQYF
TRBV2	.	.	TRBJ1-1	TGTGCCCAGCGGGGCAGTAGGACTGAAGCTTTCTTT	CAQRGSRTEAFF
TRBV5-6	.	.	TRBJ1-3	TGTGCCAGCAGCTTCTTGAGGGCCGGAAACACCATATATTTT	CASSFLRAGNTIYF
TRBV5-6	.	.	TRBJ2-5	TGTGCCAGCAGCCCTCCGAGGGTTGAGACCCAGTACTTC	CASSPPRVETQYF
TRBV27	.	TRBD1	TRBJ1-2	TGTGCCAGCAGTTTAGGAGGGACAGGGACCGGCTACACCTTC	CASSLGGTGTGYTF
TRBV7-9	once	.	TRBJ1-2	TGTGCCAGCAGCTTAGATGGGGCGGGACTAAGTGGCTACACCTTC	CASSLDGAGLSGYTF
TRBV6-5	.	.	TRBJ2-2	TGTGCCAGCAGCTACCCCGCGGGGAGCGGGGAGCTGTTTTTT	CASSYPAGSGELFF
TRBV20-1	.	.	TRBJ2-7	TGCAGTGCTAGTCAGGCCACTGGATACGAGCAGTACTTC	CSASQATGYEQYF
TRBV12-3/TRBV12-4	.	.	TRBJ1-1	TGTGCCAGCAGTGTACGGGTCTTTGAAGCTTTCTTT	CASSVRVFEAFF
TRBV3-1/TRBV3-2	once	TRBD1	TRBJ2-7	TGTGCCAGCAGCCCCCGGGACAGGGGCTACGAGCAGTACTTC	CASSPRDRGYEQYF
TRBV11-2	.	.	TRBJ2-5	TGTGCCAGCAGCCCAAATCCCGGGACGGGGAGGGAGACCCAGTACTTC	CASSPNPGTGRETQYF
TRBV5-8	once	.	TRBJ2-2	TGTGCCAGCAGCTTGGAATTTGACAGCACCGGGGAGCTGTTTTTT	CASSLEFDSTGELFF
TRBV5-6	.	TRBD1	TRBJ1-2	TGTGCCAGCAGCTCGACAGGGAGCTATGGCTACACCTTC	CASSSTGSYGYTF
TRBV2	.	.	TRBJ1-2	TGTGCCAACCGAAACTCGAGGGACTATGGCTACACCTTC	CANRNSRDYGYTF
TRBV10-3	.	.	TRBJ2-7	TGTGCCATCAGTGAAGGTCAGGGTTACGAGCAGTACTTC	CAISEGQGYEQYF
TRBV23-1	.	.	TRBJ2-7	TGCGCCAGCAGTCCTGTTAATTGCAGGAACAATTCCTACGAGCAGTACTTC	CASSPVNCRNNSYEQYF
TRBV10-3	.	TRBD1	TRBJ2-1	TGTGCCATCAGTGGCCTTACAGGGGGCGCGGTCAATGAGCAGTTCTTC	CAISGLTGGAVNEQFF
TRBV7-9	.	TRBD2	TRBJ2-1	TGTGCCACCTTACGACTAGCGGGGGGAACGGATCTCTACAATGAGCAGTTCTTC	CATLRLAGGTDLYNEQFF
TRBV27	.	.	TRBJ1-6	TGTGCCAGCAGTTGGCTGTCAGAATCACCCCTCCACTTT	CASSWLSESPLHF
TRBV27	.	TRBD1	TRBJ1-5	TGTGCCAGCAGTTCCCCCCGACAGGGCCCAGGCAATCAGCCCCAGCATTTT	CASSSPRQGPGNQPQHF
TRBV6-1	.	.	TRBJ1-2	TGTGCCAGCAGTGAAAGGGCGACAGGACCCTATGGCTACACCTTC	CASSERATGPYGYTF
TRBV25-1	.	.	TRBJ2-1	TGTGCCAGCAGTGAATGGTGGACAGCCTACAATGAGCAGTTCTTC	CASSEWWTAYNEQFF
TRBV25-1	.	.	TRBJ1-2	TGTGCCAGCAGTGAGGCCAGGGGATACTATGGCTACACCTTC	CASSEARGYYGYTF
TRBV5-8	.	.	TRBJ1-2	TGTGCCAGCAGCTGGGGCCCCACCATTGTCGGCTACACCTTC	CASSWGPTIVGYTF
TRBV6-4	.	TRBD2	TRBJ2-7	TGTGCCAGCAGTGACGGGGGACTACAACTCTCCTACGAGCAGTACTTC	CASSDGGLQLSYEQYF
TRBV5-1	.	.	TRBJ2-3	TGCGCCAGCAGCTCCCGGGTTATGTCGGGGGCAGATACGCAGTATTTT	CASSSRVMSGADTQYF
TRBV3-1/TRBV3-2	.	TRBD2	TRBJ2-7	TGTGCCAGCGGACTAGCGGGGGCCTACGAGCAGTACTTC	CASGLAGAYEQYF
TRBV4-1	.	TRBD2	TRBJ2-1	TGCGCCAGCAGCCAAGATTGGCTAGCGGGGCAGTTCTTC	CASSQDWLAGQFF
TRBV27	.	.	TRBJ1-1	TGTGCCAGCAGTTTACAGGCGAGGGGGGAAGCTTTCTTT	CASSLQARGEAFF
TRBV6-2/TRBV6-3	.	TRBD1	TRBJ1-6	TGTGCCAGCAGCCCAATTCAGGGGGGTTCACCCCTCCACTTT	CASSPIQGGSPLHF
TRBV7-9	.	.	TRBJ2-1	TGTGCCAGCAGCTTAGACCCTATGGACAGTTACAATGAGCAGTTCTTC	CASSLDPMDSYNEQFF
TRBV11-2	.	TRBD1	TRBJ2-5	TGTGCCAGCAGCACGGACCAGACAGGGGGAGAGACCCAGTACTTC	CASSTDQTGGETQYF
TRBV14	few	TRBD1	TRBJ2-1	TGTGCCAGCAGCCTAATCGGGACAGGGTCCTACAATGAGCAGTTCTTC	CASSLIGTGSYNEQFF
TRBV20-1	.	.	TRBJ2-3	TGCAGTGCAGGGCAGGAGGCGCAGTATTTT	CSAGQEAQYF
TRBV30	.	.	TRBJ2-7	TGTGCCTGGAAGACAACCTACGAGCAGTACTTC	CAWKTTYEQYF
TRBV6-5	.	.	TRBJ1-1	TGTGCCAGCAGTAGTCCCGGTACTGAAGCTTTCTTT	CASSSPGTEAFF
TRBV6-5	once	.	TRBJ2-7	TGTGCCAGCAGCCACGGCGGGACAGAATTTTACGAGCAGTACTTC	CASSHGGTEFYEQYF
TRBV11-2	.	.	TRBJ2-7	TGTGCCAGCAGCTTGAATTACGATAGCGGACCGCGGTTGTTC	CASSLNYDSGPRLF
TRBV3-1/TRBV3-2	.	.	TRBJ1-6	TGTGCCAGCAGCCAAGGTCCGCTGGACTTTAATTCACCCCTCCACTTT	CASSQGPLDFNSPLHF
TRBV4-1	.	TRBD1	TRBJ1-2	TGCGCCAGCAGCCAAGATAGGGACAGTAACTATGGCTACACCTTC	CASSQDRDSNYGYTF
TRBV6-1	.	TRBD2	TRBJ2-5	TGTGCCAGCAGTGAAAGGCTCGGACTAGCGGGAGGTTGGGAGACCCAGTACTTC	CASSERLGLAGGWETQYF
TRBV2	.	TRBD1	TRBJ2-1	TGTGCCAGCAGGGGACAGGGGATTGAGCAGTTCTTC	CASRGQGIEQFF
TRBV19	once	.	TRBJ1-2	TGTGCCAGTAGTATAGCCTCCTGGACAGACTATGGCTACACCTTC	CASSIASWTDYGYTF
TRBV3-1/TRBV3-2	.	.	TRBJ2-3	TGTGCCAGCAGCCTCAGGGCTGGACACCCTAACACAGATACGCAGTATTTT	CASSLRAGHPNTDTQYF
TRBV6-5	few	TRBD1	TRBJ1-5	TGTGCCAGCAGCCAGACAGGGTATGCAAATCAGCCCCAGCATTTT	CASSQTGYANQPQHF